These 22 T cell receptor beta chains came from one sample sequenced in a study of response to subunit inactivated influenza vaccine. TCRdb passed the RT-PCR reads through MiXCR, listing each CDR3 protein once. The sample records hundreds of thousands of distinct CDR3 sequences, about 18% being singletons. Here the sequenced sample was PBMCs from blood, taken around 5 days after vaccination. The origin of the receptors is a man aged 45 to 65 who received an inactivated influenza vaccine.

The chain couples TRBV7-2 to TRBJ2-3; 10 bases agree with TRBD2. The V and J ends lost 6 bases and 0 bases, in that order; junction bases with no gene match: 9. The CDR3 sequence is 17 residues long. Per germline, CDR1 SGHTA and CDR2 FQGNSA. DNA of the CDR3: TGTGCCAGCAGGGCCGTTAGCGGGAGGCCTAGCACAGATACGCAGTATTTT. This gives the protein CASRAVSGRPSTDTQYF. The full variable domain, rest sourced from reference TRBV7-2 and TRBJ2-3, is GAGVSQSPSNKVTEKGKDVELRCDPISGHTALYWYRQSLGQGLEFLIYFQGNSAPDKSGLPSDRFSAERTGGSVSTLTIQRTQQEDSAVYLCASRAVSGRPSTDTQYFGPGTRLTVL.

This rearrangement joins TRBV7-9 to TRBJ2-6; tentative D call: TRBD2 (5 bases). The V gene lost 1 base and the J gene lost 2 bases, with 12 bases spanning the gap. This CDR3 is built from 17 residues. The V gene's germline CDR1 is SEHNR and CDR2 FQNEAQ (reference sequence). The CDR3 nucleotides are TGTGCCAGCAGCTTAGGTAGTGGGGAGCCTGGGGCCAACGTCCTGACTTTC. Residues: CASSLGSGEPGANVLTF. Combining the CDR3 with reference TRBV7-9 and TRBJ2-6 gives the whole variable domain DTGVSQNPRHKITKRGQNVTFRCDPISEHNRLYWYRQTLGQGPEFLTYFQNEAQLEKSRLLSDRFSAERPKGSFSTLEIQRTEQGDSAMYLCASSLGSGEPGANVLTFGAGSRLTVL.

The CDR3 coding sequence is TGTGCCAGCAGTGCCCCGGGACAGGGGACTAGCGGGAGGGAACGGGATACGCAGTATTTT. Translating gives CASSAPGQGTSGRERDTQYF. The gene calls are TRBV2 and TRBJ2-3; 16 bases agree with TRBD2. This CDR3 comprises 20 residues. CDR1 and CDR2 (germline): SNHLY, FYNNEI. Losses at the gene ends were 4 bases for V and 6 bases for J; bases not matched to a gene: 16. Supplemented by reference TRBV2 and TRBJ2-3, the full variable domain reads EPEVTQTPSHQVTQMGQEVILRCVPISNHLYFYWYRQILGQKVEFLVSFYNNEISEKSEIFDDQFSVERPDGSNFTLKIRSTKLEDSAMYFCASSAPGQGTSGRERDTQYFGPGTRLTVL.

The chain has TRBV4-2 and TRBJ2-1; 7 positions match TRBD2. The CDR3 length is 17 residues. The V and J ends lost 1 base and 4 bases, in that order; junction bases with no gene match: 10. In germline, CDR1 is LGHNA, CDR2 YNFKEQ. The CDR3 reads CASSQVVWGGEYNEQFF. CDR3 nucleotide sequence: TGTGCCAGCAGCCAAGTGGTTTGGGGGGGGGAATACAATGAGCAGTTCTTC.

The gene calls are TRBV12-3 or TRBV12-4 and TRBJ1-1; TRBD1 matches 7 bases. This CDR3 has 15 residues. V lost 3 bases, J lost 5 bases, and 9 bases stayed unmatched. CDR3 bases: TGTGCCAGCAGTTTTGATTTGACAGGGTGGACTGAAGCTTTCTTT. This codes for CASSFDLTGWTEAFF.

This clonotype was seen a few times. The chain's CDR3 is CASRGVGNQPQHF. The CDR3, as DNA: TGTGCCAGCAGAGGGGTCGGCAATCAGCCCCAGCATTTT. This chain joins TRBV6-1 and TRBJ1-5; the D gene is possibly TRBD1 (5 bases). CDR1 and CDR2 from the germline V gene are MNHNS and SASEGT. V dropped 6 bases and J dropped 2 bases, with 8 bases sitting between them. The CDR3 extends over 13 amino acids.

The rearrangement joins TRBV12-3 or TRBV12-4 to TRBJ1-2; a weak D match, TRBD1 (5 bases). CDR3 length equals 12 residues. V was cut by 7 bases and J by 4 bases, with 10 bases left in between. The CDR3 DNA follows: TGTGCCAGCATCCGGGGCAGCTATGGCTACACCTTC. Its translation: CASIRGSYGYTF.

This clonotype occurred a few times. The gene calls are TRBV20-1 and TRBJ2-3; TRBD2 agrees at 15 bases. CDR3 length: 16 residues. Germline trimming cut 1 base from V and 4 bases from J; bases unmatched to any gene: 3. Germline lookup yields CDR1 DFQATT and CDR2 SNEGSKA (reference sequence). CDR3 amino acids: CSARGTSGRASDTQYF. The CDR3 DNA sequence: TGCAGTGCTAGAGGGACTAGCGGGAGGGCCTCAGATACGCAGTATTTT.

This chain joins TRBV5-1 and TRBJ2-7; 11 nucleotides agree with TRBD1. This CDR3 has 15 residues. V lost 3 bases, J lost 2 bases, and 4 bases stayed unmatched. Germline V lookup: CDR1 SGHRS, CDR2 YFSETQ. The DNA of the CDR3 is TGCGCCAGCAGCTCGGACAGGGGGCCCACCTACGAGCAGTACTTC. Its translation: CASSSDRGPTYEQYF.

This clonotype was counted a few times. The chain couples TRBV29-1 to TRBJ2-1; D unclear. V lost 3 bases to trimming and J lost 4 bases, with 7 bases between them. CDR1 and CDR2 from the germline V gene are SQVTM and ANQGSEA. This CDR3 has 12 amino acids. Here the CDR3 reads CSVDLTYNEQFF. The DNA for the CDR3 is TGCAGCGTTGACCTTACATACAATGAGCAGTTCTTC.

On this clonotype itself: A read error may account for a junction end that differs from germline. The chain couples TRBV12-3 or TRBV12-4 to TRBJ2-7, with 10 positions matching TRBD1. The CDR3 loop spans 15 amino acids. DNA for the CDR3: TGTGCCAGCAGCTTCACACCGGGACAGGGGTACGAGCAGCACTTC. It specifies CASSFTPGQGYEQHF.

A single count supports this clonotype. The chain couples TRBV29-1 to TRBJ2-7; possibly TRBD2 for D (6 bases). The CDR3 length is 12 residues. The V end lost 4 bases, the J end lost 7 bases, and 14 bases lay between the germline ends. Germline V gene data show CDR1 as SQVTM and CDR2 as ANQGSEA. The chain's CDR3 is CSVVLAPLEQYF. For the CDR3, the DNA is TGCAGCGTTGTTCTAGCGCCCCTGGAGCAGTACTTC.

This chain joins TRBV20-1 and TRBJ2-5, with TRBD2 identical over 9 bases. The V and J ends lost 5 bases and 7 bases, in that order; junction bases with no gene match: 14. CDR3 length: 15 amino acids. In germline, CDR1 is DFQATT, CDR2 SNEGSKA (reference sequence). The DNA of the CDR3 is TGCAGTGCTCTCCGAAGGGGTGGCGGGGGGGTGACCCAGTACTTC. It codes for CSALRRGGGGVTQYF.

CDR3 loop: CASSYSYRGASSYNEQFF. As DNA, the CDR3 is TGTGCCAGCAGTTACTCCTATCGAGGGGCCTCGTCCTACAATGAGCAGTTCTTC. This chain joins TRBV6-5 and TRBJ2-1; the D call may be TRBD1 or TRBD2 (5 bases each). Looked up from germline, CDR1 is MNHEY and CDR2 is SVGAGI. The CDR3 extends over 18 amino acids. The V end was cut by 0 bases, the J end by 1 base, with 16 bases between.

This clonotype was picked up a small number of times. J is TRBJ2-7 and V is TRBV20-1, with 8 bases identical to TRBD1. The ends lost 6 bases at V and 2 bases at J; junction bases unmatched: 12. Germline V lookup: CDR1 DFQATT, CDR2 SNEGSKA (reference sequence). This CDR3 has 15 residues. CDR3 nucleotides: TGCAGTGCGATTATGTTGCAGGGGGCTCCCTACGAGCAGTACTTC. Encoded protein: CSAIMLQGAPYEQYF.

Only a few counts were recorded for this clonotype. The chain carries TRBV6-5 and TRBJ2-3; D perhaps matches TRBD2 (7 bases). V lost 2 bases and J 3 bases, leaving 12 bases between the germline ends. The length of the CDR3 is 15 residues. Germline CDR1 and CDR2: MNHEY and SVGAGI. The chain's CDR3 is CASSYEGGETDTQYF. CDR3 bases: TGTGCCAGCAGTTACGAGGGGGGGGAAACAGATACGCAGTATTTT.

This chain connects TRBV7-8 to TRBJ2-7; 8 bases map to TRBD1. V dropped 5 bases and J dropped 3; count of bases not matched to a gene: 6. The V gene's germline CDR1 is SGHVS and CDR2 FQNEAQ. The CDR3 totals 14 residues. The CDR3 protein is CASSMDRVDYEQYF. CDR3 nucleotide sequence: TGTGCCAGCAGCATGGACAGGGTAGACTACGAGCAGTACTTC.

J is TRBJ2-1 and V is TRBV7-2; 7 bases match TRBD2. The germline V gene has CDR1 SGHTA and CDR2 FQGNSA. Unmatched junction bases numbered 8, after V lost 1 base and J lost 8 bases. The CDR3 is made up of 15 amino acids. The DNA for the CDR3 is TGTGCCAGCAGCTTAGGTGGCGGGAGTATTGATGAGCAGTTCTTC. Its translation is CASSLGGGSIDEQFF.

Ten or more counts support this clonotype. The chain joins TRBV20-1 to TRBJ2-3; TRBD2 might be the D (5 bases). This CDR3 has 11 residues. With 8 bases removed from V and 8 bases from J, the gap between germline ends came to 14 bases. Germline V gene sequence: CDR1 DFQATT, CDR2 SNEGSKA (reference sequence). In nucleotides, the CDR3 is TGCAGTCCTATAGCGACGGGTACGCAGTATTTT. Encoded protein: CSPIATGTQYF.

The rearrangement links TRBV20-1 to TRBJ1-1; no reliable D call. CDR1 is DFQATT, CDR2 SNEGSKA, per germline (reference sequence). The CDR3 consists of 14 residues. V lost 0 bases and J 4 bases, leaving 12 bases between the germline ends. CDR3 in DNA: TGCAGTGCTAGAGACAAGGGTTTTGCCACTGAAGCTTTCTTT. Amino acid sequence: CSARDKGFATEAFF.

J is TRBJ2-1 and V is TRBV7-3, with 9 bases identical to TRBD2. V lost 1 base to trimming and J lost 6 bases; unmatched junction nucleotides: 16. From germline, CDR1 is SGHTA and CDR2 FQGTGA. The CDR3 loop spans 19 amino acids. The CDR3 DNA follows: TGTGCCAGCAGCTTAATGGGAGAGACTAGCGGTAGAAAACCCAATGAGCAGTTCTTC. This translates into CASSLMGETSGRKPNEQFF.

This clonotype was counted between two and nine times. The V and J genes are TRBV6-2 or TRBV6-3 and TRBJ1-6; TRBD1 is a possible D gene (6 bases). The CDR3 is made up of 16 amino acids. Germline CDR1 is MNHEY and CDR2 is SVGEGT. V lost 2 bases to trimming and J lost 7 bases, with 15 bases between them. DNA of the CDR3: TGTGCCAGCAGTTACCCGGGGGGCCTATTGAATTCACCCCTCCACTTT. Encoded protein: CASSYPGGLLNSPLHF.